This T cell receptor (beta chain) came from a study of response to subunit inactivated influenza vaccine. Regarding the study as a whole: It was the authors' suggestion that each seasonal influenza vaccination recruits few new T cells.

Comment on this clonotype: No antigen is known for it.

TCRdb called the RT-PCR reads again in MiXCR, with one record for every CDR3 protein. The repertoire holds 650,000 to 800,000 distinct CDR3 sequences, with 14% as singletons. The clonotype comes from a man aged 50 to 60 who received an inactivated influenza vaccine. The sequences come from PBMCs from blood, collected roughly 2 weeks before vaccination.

In DNA form, the CDR3 reads TGTGCCAGCAGTTACCGGCAGGGCTATGGCTACACCTTC. Protein: CASSYRQGYGYTF. The chain joins TRBV6-6 to TRBJ1-2, with a tentative D call TRBD1 (5 bases). This CDR3 comprises 13 residues. Germline V gives CDR1 MNHNY, CDR2 SVGAGI (reference sequence). The ends were cut back, 2 bases at V and 4 bases at J, with 8 bases in the middle.